The entry below describes one T cell receptor beta chain. What it binds is not known. Libraries were prepared by immunoSEQ multiplex PCR; TCRdb keeps only in-frame clonotypes and omits some of them. The sample holds under 45,000 clones, approximately 88% seen once. The sample is drawn from a study of T cell responses to AZD1222 COVID-19 vaccine. Points from the study as a whole: Reportedly, nearly half of unique spike TCRs recognized epitopes outside B.1.351/B.1.1.7 mutations. In a largely white British group with more females than males, clonal diversity was possibly underestimated. Vaccine-related CD4 TCRs covered spike, predominating at 160-218 and 743-854.

V lost 7 bases to trimming and J lost 4 bases, with 9 bases between them. Germline V gives CDR1 SGHKS, CDR2 YYEKEE (reference sequence). The CDR3 covers 12 residues. The rearrangement uses TRBV5-5 and TRBJ1-5; maybe TRBD1 (5 bases). The sequence came from an adult who received the AZD1222 COVID-19 vaccine. The material sequenced was peripheral blood, taken 28 days after the second AZD1222 dose. The CDR3 DNA sequence: TGTGCCAGCCAAAAGGGGAATCAGCCCCAGCATTTT. As protein: CASQKGNQPQHF.